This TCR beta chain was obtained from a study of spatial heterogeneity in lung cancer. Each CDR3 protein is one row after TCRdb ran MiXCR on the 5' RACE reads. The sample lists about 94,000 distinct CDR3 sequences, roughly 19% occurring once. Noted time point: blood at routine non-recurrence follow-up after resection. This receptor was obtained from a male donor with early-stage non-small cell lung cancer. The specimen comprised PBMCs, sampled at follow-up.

In DNA form, the CDR3 reads TGTGCCTGGAGTAGCGGACAGGGGGCGGCCGTGGTTCAGCCCCAGCATTTT. This encodes CAWSSGQGAAVVQPQHF. The chain employs TRBV30 and TRBJ1-5; 11 bases are shared with TRBD1. V lost 2 bases, J lost 6 bases, and 12 bases stayed unmatched. Germline CDR1 is GTSNPN and CDR2 is SVGIG (reference sequence). CDR3 length: 17 amino acids.